The 24 T cell receptor beta chains below were found in one sample sequenced in a study of technical replicates of blood from several donors. TCRdb's table, derived via immunoSEQ multiplex PCR, lists solely in-frame clones and lacks some. Among tens of thousands of clones listed, about 91% were seen once. Material for sequencing was T cells isolated from PBMCs. The source of these receptors is a human donor in good health.

To note about this clone: At one of its ends the junction is not consistent with the germline gene, which may arise from a read error. The chain carries TRBV30 and TRBJ2-1; 9 nucleotides line up with TRBD1. This CDR3 region has 15 residues. Germline values: CDR1 GTSNPN, CDR2 SVGIG (reference sequence). The CDR3 spells CAWRKGDRDYDEQFF. CDR3 bases: TGTGCCTGGAGGAAAGGGGACAGGGACTACGATGAGCAGTTCTTC.

This clone has a handful of counts. CDR3 DNA: TGCGCCAGCAGCCCCTGGACAGATTTCAACACTGAAGCTTTCTTT. It yields the protein CASSPWTDFNTEAFF. This chain links TRBV4-1 with TRBJ1-1; perhaps TRBD1 as D (6 bases). Germline V CDR1 and CDR2: MGHRA, YSYEKL. The ends were cut back, 4 bases at V and 2 bases at J, with 14 bases in the middle. CDR3 size: 15 residues.

The chain is built from TRBV19 and TRBJ2-2, with a tentative D call TRBD2 (6 bases). From germline, CDR1 is LNHDA and CDR2 SQIVND (reference sequence). Trimming took off 3 bases at V and 5 bases at J, with 22 bases between the two ends. The CDR3 runs to 18 residues. The CDR3 DNA follows: TGTGCCAGTAGTATGGGATTTCGGGGGTTAAGTAGGACCGGGGAGCTGTTTTTT. This sequence encodes CASSMGFRGLSRTGELFF.

By frequency in the sample, this clone is medium-sized. The genes are TRBV6-5 and TRBJ1-1, with a possible D match to TRBD1 (5 bases). Germline values: CDR1 MNHEY, CDR2 SVGAGI. The CDR3 extends over 12 amino acids. Trimming shortened V by 6 bases and J by 5 bases, and 10 bases separated the two germline ends. CDR3 residues: CASSREGTEAFF. As DNA, the CDR3 is TGTGCCAGCAGCAGGGAAGGTACTGAAGCTTTCTTT.

This sequence joins TRBV15 and TRBJ1-2; no definite D call. V lost 1 base to trimming and J lost 0 bases, with 12 bases between them. The germline CDR1 and CDR2 sequences are LNHNV and YYDKDF (reference sequence). CDR3 length: 16 amino acids. CDR3 nucleotides: TGTGCCACCAGCAGAGGGTGGGCAGAAACTAACTATGGCTACACCTTC. It codes for CATSRGWAETNYGYTF. The whole variable domain, remainder taken from reference TRBV15 and TRBJ1-2, is DAMVIQNPRYQVTQFGKPVTLSCSQTLNHNVMYWYQQKSSQAPKLLFHYYDKDFNNEADTPDNFQSRRPNTSFCFLDIRSPGLGDTAMYLCATSRGWAETNYGYTFGSGTRLTVV.

In DNA, the CDR3 is TGTGCCAGCAGTCTACAGGTGACCGACTATGGCTACACCTTC. This encodes CASSLQVTDYGYTF. The V call is TRBV6-5, the J call TRBJ1-2; weak D call: TRBD1 (5 bases). This CDR3 has 14 residues. Germline values: CDR1 MNHEY, CDR2 SVGAGI. With 5 bases removed from V and 3 bases from J, the gap between germline ends came to 13 bases.

The chain uses TRBV30 and TRBJ1-1; D possibly corresponds to TRBD1 (6 bases). Looked up from germline, CDR1 is GTSNPN and CDR2 is SVGIG (reference sequence). V gave up 7 bases and J gave up 4 bases, with 13 bases separating them. The CDR3 has 12 amino acids. The CDR3 sequence: CAYGGGGTEAFF. The CDR3 DNA reads TGTGCCTATGGGGGAGGGGGCACTGAAGCTTTCTTT.

The V call is TRBV4-2, the J call TRBJ2-7; 7 bases map to TRBD1. The V gene end was trimmed by 4 bases and the J gene end by 3 bases; junction bases not matched to a gene: 9. CDR1 LGHNA and CDR2 YNFKEQ come from the germline V gene. CDR3 length equals 15 residues. This CDR3 reads CASSLGQPGDYEQYF. DNA for the CDR3: TGTGCCAGCAGCCTGGGACAGCCTGGGGACTACGAGCAGTACTTC.

In its sample, this clone was seen once. The chain joins TRBV5-4 to TRBJ1-1, with 8 positions matching TRBD1. CDR1 is SGHNT, CDR2 YYREEE, per germline (reference sequence). V lost 0 bases and J lost 4; bases outside the gene matches: 17. The CDR3 totals 19 residues. The CDR3 loop is CASSLAPRRGRGRVTEAFF. CDR3 nucleotides: TGTGCCAGCAGCTTGGCCCCCAGAAGGGGCAGGGGGCGAGTCACTGAAGCTTTCTTT.

The chain joins TRBV5-1 to TRBJ1-1, with D hard to call. This CDR3 has 13 amino acids. V was cut by 5 bases and J by 0 bases, with 8 bases left in between. Per the germline V gene, CDR1 is SGHRS and CDR2 is YFSETQ. CDR3 residues: CASRETLNTEAFF. CDR3 coding DNA: TGCGCCAGCAGGGAGACCCTGAACACTGAAGCTTTCTTT.

The rearrangement joins TRBV9 to TRBJ1-5, with D perhaps matching TRBD1 (6 bases). In germline, CDR1 is SGDLS, CDR2 YYNGEE. V shed 4 bases and J shed 7 bases, with 15 bases lying between them. The CDR3 has 14 residues. CDR3 sequence: CASSPSQTGQPQHF. The CDR3 DNA is TGTGCCAGCAGCCCTAGCCAAACAGGGCAGCCCCAGCATTTT.

The V gene is TRBV28, the J gene TRBJ2-1, with a tentative D call TRBD2 (6 bases). The CDR3 is made up of 15 amino acids. In germline, CDR1 is MDHEN, CDR2 SYDVKM. The ends were cut back, 5 bases at V and 2 bases at J, with 13 bases in the middle. CDR3: CASSPLGGPYNEQFF. CDR3 bases: TGTGCCAGCAGTCCCCTTGGAGGGCCCTACAATGAGCAGTTCTTC.

This rearrangement joins TRBV27 to TRBJ2-3, with D perhaps matching TRBD1 (5 bases). CDR1 is MNHEY, CDR2 SMNVEV, per germline (reference sequence). Trimming left V 2 bases short and J 1 base short, with 7 bases between. The CDR3 extends over 14 amino acids. The DNA for the CDR3 is TGTGCCAGCAGTTTAATGGGGCGCACAGATACGCAGTATTTT. This translates into CASSLMGRTDTQYF.

The chain has TRBV25-1 and TRBJ2-5; the D gene is possibly TRBD2 (5 bases). There are 15 residues in the CDR3. The germline V gene has CDR1 MGHDK and CDR2 SYGVNS. Trimming pared 1 base from V and 0 bases from J, leaving 9 bases between. CDR3 in amino acids: CASSESPGYQETQYF. The CDR3, as DNA: TGTGCCAGCAGTGAATCACCGGGATACCAAGAGACCCAGTACTTC.

This rearrangement joins TRBV4-1 to TRBJ2-3, with 10 bases identical to TRBD1. J was trimmed by 4 bases and V by 4 bases; bases with no gene match: 2. This CDR3 has 14 residues. Germline loops: CDR1 MGHRA, CDR2 YSYEKL. This CDR3 is CASSPGQGADTQYF. The CDR3 DNA is TGCGCCAGCAGCCCCGGACAGGGGGCAGATACGCAGTATTTT.

The chain employs TRBV5-1 and TRBJ1-4; D is perhaps TRBD1 (5 bases). The ends were cut back, 0 bases at V and 7 bases at J, with 19 bases in the middle. Germline V lookup: CDR1 SGHRS, CDR2 YFSETQ. This CDR3 is 17 amino acids long. The CDR3 loop is CASSLGGRGASLEKLFF. The CDR3 coding sequence is TGCGCCAGCAGCTTGGGGGGTAGGGGCGCCTCCCTTGAAAAACTGTTTTTT. The full variable domain, with the rest looked up from reference TRBV5-1 and TRBJ1-4, is KAGVTQTPRYLIKTRGQQVTLSCSPISGHRSVSWYQQTPGQGLQFLFEYFSETQRNKGNFPGRFSGRQFSNSRSEMNVSTLELGDSALYLCASSLGGRGASLEKLFFGSGTQLSVL.

In its sample, this clone was seen a few times. J is TRBJ2-7 and V is TRBV27, with 7 bases that match TRBD1. CDR3 length: 12 amino acids. The germline V gene encodes CDR1 MNHEY and CDR2 SMNVEV (reference sequence). Trimming took 7 bases from V and 6 from J; bases not matched to a gene: 6. The CDR3 protein is CASNKGAGEQYF. Written as DNA, the CDR3 is TGTGCCAGCAATAAGGGGGCAGGCGAGCAGTACTTC.

This chain uses TRBV10-1 with TRBJ1-5; D is unresolved. V lost 3 bases and J lost 0, with 9 bases in between. The CDR3 spans 15 residues. Per the germline V gene, CDR1 is WNHNN and CDR2 is SYGVQD (reference sequence). CDR3 sequence reads: CASSDFQVSNQPQHF. CDR3 in DNA: TGCGCCAGCAGTGACTTTCAGGTTAGCAATCAGCCCCAGCATTTT.

The rearrangement uses TRBV6-4 and TRBJ2-6; D might be TRBD2 (5 bases). Trimming removed 6 bases at V and 0 bases at J, with 6 bases between. Germline V CDR1 and CDR2: MRHNA, SNTAGT. The CDR3 has 14 amino acids. CDR3: CASRRDSGANVLTF. CDR3 nucleotides: TGTGCCAGCAGACGGGACTCTGGGGCCAACGTCCTGACTTTC.

The V and J genes are TRBV20-1 and TRBJ2-7; D gene ambiguous. The CDR3 is made up of 11 amino acids. From germline, CDR1 is DFQATT and CDR2 SNEGSKA (reference sequence). V was cut by 1 base and J by 5 bases, with 6 bases left in between. CDR3 DNA: TGCAGTGCTAGAGTAGTCGACGAGCAGTACTTC. Its translation: CSARVVDEQYF.

The J gene is TRBJ2-5, the V gene TRBV11-2; D remains ambiguous. In germline, CDR1 is SGHAT, CDR2 FQNNGV. The CDR3 totals 15 residues. Trimming took 4 bases from V and 1 from J, leaving 13 bases between them. The CDR3 region has the DNA TGTGCCAGCAGCTCTGGCCCGGCGGCCCAAGAGACCCAGTACTTC. Its protein product is CASSSGPAAQETQYF.

V is TRBV7-9 and J is TRBJ2-2; 11 bases line up with TRBD2. Trimming at V came to 5 bases and at J to 1 base, leaving 3 bases not matched to a gene. The CDR3 sequence is 16 residues long. Germline assignment: CDR1 SEHNR and CDR2 FQNEAQ (reference sequence). The DNA for the CDR3 is TGTGCCAGCAGCCCTACTAGCGGGAGGAACACCGGGGAGCTGTTTTTT. As protein: CASSPTSGRNTGELFF.

This clone was seen just once. The rearrangement links TRBV4-2 to TRBJ2-7; 8 nucleotides match TRBD2. CDR1 LGHNA and CDR2 YNFKEQ come from the germline V gene. This CDR3 has 15 residues. Trimming removed 3 bases from V and 0 bases from J; junction bases left unmatched: 4. CDR3 coding DNA: TGTGCCAGCAGCCATACGGGGGGGAACTCCTACGAGCAGTACTTC. Translating it yields CASSHTGGNSYEQYF.

The chain joins TRBV4-1 to TRBJ1-1; 9 bases are a match to TRBD1. The CDR3 runs 15 residues. Germline V gene lookup returns CDR1 MGHRA and CDR2 YSYEKL. The trim removed 1 base at V and 7 bases at J, leaving 7 bases unmatched. For the CDR3, the DNA is TGCGCCAGCAGCCAAGTCCGGACAGGGGAGGTTGAAGCTTTCTTT. The encoded protein is CASSQVRTGEVEAFF.